This T cell receptor (beta chain) was retrieved from a study of identifying expanded T cells in peripheral blood (dated by TCRdb to between 2018 and 2020). At the level of the whole study: Separate aliquots of the same genomic DNA pool were sequenced to produce technical replicates, and four replicates were compared in pairs. Beyond this particular receptor, the publication reports: The binomial model flagged around 1.2 differentially abundant clones between technical replicates but about 15 over roughly two weeks and roughly 19 over approximately four weeks. Variance in clone template counts between approximately two-week samples significantly increased with total template count across all healthy donors. Both the number of clones called differentially abundant and the false-positive rate were significantly reduced by the beta-binomial model across all healthy-donor time intervals. The authors expected biological variance in healthy repertoires might increase further over much longer intervals such as months to years.

No immune events, such as infections, were documented for the healthy donors during the collection period. Healthy-donor blood repertoires served as a training cohort to calibrate time-dependent variance in a beta-binomial model of T-cell clone differential abundance. The training cohort included approximately ten healthy donors, of whom 3 were female and 7 were male. The donors were between about 29 and 64 years old, with an average age of 43 years. Whole blood from each healthy donor was obtained from a commercial supplier and was collected at three time points 2 to 3 weeks apart. For immunosequencing, genomic DNA was extracted from whole blood that had not been sorted. The immunoSEQ Assay, which relies on bias-controlled multiplex PCR amplification of genomic DNA, was used to profile TCRbeta CDR3 regions. The authors' pipeline ran thus. The absolute abundance of each unique TCRbeta CDR3 region was quantified after sequences were collapsed and filtered. Differential abundance was tested with a binomial (Fisher-equivalent) model and with a beta-binomial model adding time-dependent variance fitted from healthy donors. Any clone with fewer than 5 combined templates was excluded, and a clone was called differentially abundant if its Benjamini-Hochberg FDR was below 0.01. In the beta-binomial model, variance was expressed as a function of the total template count across the two samples, in the form v = (b*log(k)+a)^2. TCRdb stores this immuneACCESS table with in-frame sequences only. Part of the clones is absent; in the studies checked, under half of the shortfall reflects unresolved V genes, and no reason is known for the rest. For V, J and clone size, that table is used; D and trimming come from the DNA. The sample records around 82,000 clones, roughly 84% of which are singletons. The ten biggest clones cover about 20% of the sample.

A single count supports this clone. Its specific antigen is unknown. The input lacks base qualities; no much larger clone sits a single base away. This clonotype was obtained from a person aged 18 to 75 in good health. Sequenced sample: blood.

The sequence in DNA is TGCGCCAGCAGCGCGGAACTGGGCACCAAGACCCAGTACTTC. Translation gives CASSAELGTKTQYF. The V and J genes are TRBV5-1 and TRBJ2-5; the D gene identity is not certain. The trim is 4 bases for V and 6 bases for J, with a gap of 16 bases between the germline ends. The germline V gene supplies CDR1 SGHRS and CDR2 YFSETQ. The CDR3 covers 14 residues, taking in both the cysteine and the phenylalanine. Just the 42-base CDR3 DNA is kept, in frame starting at base 1.